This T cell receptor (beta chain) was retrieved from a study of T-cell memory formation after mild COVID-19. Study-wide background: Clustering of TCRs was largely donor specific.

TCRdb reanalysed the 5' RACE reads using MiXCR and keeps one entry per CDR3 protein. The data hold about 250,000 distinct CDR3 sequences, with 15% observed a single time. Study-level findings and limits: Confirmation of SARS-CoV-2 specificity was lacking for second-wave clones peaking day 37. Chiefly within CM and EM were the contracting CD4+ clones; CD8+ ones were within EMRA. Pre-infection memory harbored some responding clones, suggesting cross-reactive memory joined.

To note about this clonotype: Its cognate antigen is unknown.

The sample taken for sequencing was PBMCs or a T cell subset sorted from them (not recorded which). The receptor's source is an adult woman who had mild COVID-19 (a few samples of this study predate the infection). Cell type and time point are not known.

The CDR3 region has the DNA TGTGCCAGCAGCCGAAGCCACGGAGGGCCCGGGACAAATACGCAGTATTTT. This codes for CASSRSHGGPGTNTQYF. The V gene is TRBV7-2, the J gene TRBJ2-3; D tentatively reads TRBD1 or TRBD2 (6 bases each). Between the trimmed V and J ends, which lost 5 bases and 7 bases, there was a span of 25 bases. CDR1 SGHTA and CDR2 FQGNSA come from the germline V gene. This CDR3 has 17 residues.